The clone carrying this T cell receptor (beta chain) was seen a single time. Its antigen is still unknown. Repertoires were generated with immunoSEQ multiplex PCR, while TCRdb's copy carries only in-frame clones and drops some. The table shows roughly 97,000 clones, with approximately 90% occurring only once. With 6 bases clipped from V and 4 bases from J, the junction kept 9 bases outside the gene matches. Looked up from germline, CDR1 is SGHRS and CDR2 is YFSETQ. CDR3 length: 15 amino acids. The sample belongs to a study of T cell responses to AZD1222 COVID-19 vaccine. General study results and limits: Unmutated variant regions reportedly attract nearly half of all spike-specific TCRs. Vaccine-associated CD4 TCRs ranged over spike, dominating at 160-218 and 743-854. Two AZD1222 doses significantly raised spike-specific TCR breadth and depth over controls. There were mostly white British donors and more females than males, and clonal diversity was possibly underestimated.

The sequence was obtained from an adult in good health. The chain joins TRBV5-1 to TRBJ2-1; TRBD1 agrees at 8 bases. The source was peripheral blood, collected on day 0 of AZD1222 vaccination. This CDR3 reads CASTGSGDRYNEQFF. The CDR3 coding sequence is TGCGCCAGCACCGGGTCCGGGGACAGGTACAATGAGCAGTTCTTC. Full variable domain (remainder filled in from reference TRBV5-1 and TRBJ2-1): KAGVTQTPRYLIKTRGQQVTLSCSPISGHRSVSWYQQTPGQGLQFLFEYFSETQRNKGNFPGRFSGRQFSNSRSEMNVSTLELGDSALYLCASTGSGDRYNEQFFGPGTRLTVL.